This T cell receptor (beta chain) was sequenced during a study of metastatic and nonmetastatic thyroid tumors. Study overall: Repertoires were compared across blood and tumor or nodule tissue from malignant and benign thyroid patients.

In the original analysis: A distant-metastasis classifier for papillary thyroid cancer was built using CDR3 differences across clinicopathological groups. TCRdb reanalyzed the PCR reads with MiXCR. The V and J calls were determined by TCRdb, not by the authors. The table lists 17,000 or so clones, around 30% of them singletons. V lost 2 bases to trimming and J lost 12 bases, with 11 bases between them. The CDR3 contains 12 residues. From germline, CDR1 is DFQATT and CDR2 SNEGSKA (reference sequence). No patient received treatment before thyroid surgery. This receptor was obtained from a female donor with papillary thyroid cancer or a benign thyroid nodule (not recorded which). Some clones in this sample may be carry-over from other donors' samples. The chain employs TRBV20-1 and TRBJ1-6; D gene unclear. Sequenced sample: tumor tissue. The CDR3 sequence: CSARPGAGPLHF. CDR3 in DNA: TGCAGTGCTAGACCCGGTGCGGGACCCCTCCACTTT.